This TCR beta chain was obtained from a study of blood T cell repertoires in COVID-19. Across the study: Acute-phase and convalescent COVID-19 samples originated in the United States, Italy and Spain. T cells, B-cell-depleted T cells, or PBMCs supplied cDNA or gDNA.

Original analysis: Estimation of nucleated cell counts was performed using reference gene primer amplification. Sequenced by immunoSEQ multiplex PCR; TCRdb stores in-frame clones only, minus some. That table is the source of V, J and clone size, and D and trimming were worked out from the DNA. The sample consists of under 60,000 clones, roughly 90% of them appearing once. The TCR originated in a human donor with acute or convalescent COVID-19. The donor label of this sample is uncertain. The specimen was peripheral blood.

The CDR3 DNA is TGTGCCACCAACAACAGCCCCGCCGGACAGCCGAGCTCCTACAATGAGCAGTTCTTC. Amino acid sequence: CATNNSPAGQPSSYNEQFF. V is TRBV24-1 and J is TRBJ2-1; D is perhaps TRBD1 (6 bases). Trimming stripped 8 bases from V and 0 bases from J, with 25 bases between. Germline V gene data show CDR1 as KGHDR and CDR2 as SFDVKD. The length of the CDR3 is 19 residues.